Below, 23 T cell receptor beta chains from the same sample are listed, as sequenced in a study of a mutant IDH1 vaccine in newly diagnosed glioma. The time point: week 5, during vaccination. Each dose of the vaccine consisted of 300 ug of mutant IDH1 20-mer peptide, with topical imiquimod. For these receptors, no antigen is known. Profiling relied on immunoSEQ multiplex PCR, and the TCRdb table lists in-frame clones only, not all of them. The data show around 23,000 clones, about three quarters seen once. Sequencing used PBMCs, obtained from a glioma patient whose treatment included an IDH1 peptide vaccine. These receptor sequences come from a man in his forties or fifties with glioma.

This chain links TRBV7-8 with TRBJ1-5; D is uncertain. Trimming shortened V by 5 bases and J by 1 base, and 12 bases separated the two germline ends. CDR3 size: 15 residues. Germline V gives CDR1 SGHVS, CDR2 FQNEAQ. The CDR3 bases are TGTGCCAGCAGCCTGTATACGGGAAGCAATCAGCCCCAGCATTTT. It yields the protein CASSLYTGSNQPQHF.

The CDR3 sequence is CASSSDRGPGANVLTF. The CDR3 region has the DNA TGTGCCAGCAGTTCCGACAGGGGTCCCGGGGCCAACGTCCTGACTTTC. This chain joins TRBV27 and TRBJ2-6; 8 positions agree with TRBD1. Trimming removed 4 bases from V and 4 bases from J; junction bases left unmatched: 6. This CDR3 is 16 amino acids long. CDR1 is MNHEY and CDR2 is SMNVEV in the germline V gene (reference sequence).

A few counts support this clone. The CDR3 protein is CASSISAGYEQYV. For the CDR3, the DNA is TGTGCCAGCTCGATCTCAGCCGGGTACGAGCAGTACGTC. The V call is TRBV18, the J call TRBJ2-7; D remains unclear. Germline CDR1 reads KGHSH; CDR2 reads LQKENI. V dropped 6 bases and J dropped 4 bases, with 13 bases sitting between them. The CDR3 totals 13 residues.

This chain joins TRBV6-5 and TRBJ2-5, with 7 bases fitting TRBD1. CDR3 length: 13 residues. V shed 7 bases and J 1 base; nucleotides not matched to a gene: 3. CDR1 and CDR2 (germline): MNHEY, SVGAGI. For the CDR3, the DNA is TGTGCCAGCACCCCAGGGGGCCAAGAGACCCAGTACTTC. Translation gives CASTPGGQETQYF.

The V and J genes are TRBV7-9 and TRBJ2-2, with 8 bases aligning to TRBD1. Germline assignment: CDR1 SEHNR and CDR2 FQNEAQ (reference sequence). J lost 1 base, V lost 7 bases, and 2 bases had no gene match. This CDR3 comprises 14 residues. For the CDR3, the DNA is TGTGCCAGCACGACAGGGGTGAACACCGGGGAGCTGTTTTTT. It yields the protein CASTTGVNTGELFF.

This clone was counted once. The rearrangement uses TRBV10-3 and TRBJ2-3; the D call may be TRBD1 or TRBD2 (5 bases each). The CDR3 consists of 12 residues. Per germline, CDR1 ENHRY and CDR2 SYGVKD. Between the trimmed V and J ends, which lost 10 bases and 4 bases, there was a span of 12 bases. The CDR3 bases are TGTGCCACCTGGGGGACGGCAGATACGCAGTATTTT. Its protein product is CATWGTADTQYF.

The rearrangement joins TRBV19 to TRBJ2-3; TRBD2 matches at 8 bases. The CDR3 length is 16 residues. From germline, CDR1 is LNHDA and CDR2 SQIVND (reference sequence). Unmatched junction bases numbered 13, after V lost 5 bases and J lost 6 bases. CDR3 sequence: CASSPGGREVVDTQYF. The CDR3 DNA sequence: TGTGCCAGTAGTCCCGGGGGGCGGGAGGTGGTGGATACGCAGTATTTT.

The chain joins TRBV10-1 to TRBJ1-1; 8 nucleotides align to TRBD1. Looked up from germline, CDR1 is WNHNN and CDR2 is SYGVQD (reference sequence). The trim removed 6 bases at V and 0 bases at J, leaving 6 bases unmatched. This CDR3 has 15 residues. The CDR3 DNA reads TGCGCCAGCAGAGCACGGACAGGGATGAACACTGAAGCTTTCTTT. As protein: CASRARTGMNTEAFF.

The chain couples TRBV15 to TRBJ1-5; the match to TRBD1 covers 9 bases. This CDR3 spans 15 amino acids. V trimming: 3 bases; J trimming: 7 bases; junction bases outside the gene matches: 7. The germline CDR1 and CDR2 sequences are LNHNV and YYDKDF (reference sequence). The CDR3 nucleotides read TGTGCCACCAGCAGGGACAGGGGTGCAGGGCAGCCCCAGCATTTT. This codes for CATSRDRGAGQPQHF. Drawing the rest from reference TRBV15 and TRBJ1-5, the complete variable domain is DAMVIQNPRYQVTQFGKPVTLSCSQTLNHNVMYWYQQKSSQAPKLLFHYYDKDFNNEADTPDNFQSRRPNTSFCFLDIRSPGLGDTAMYLCATSRDRGAGQPQHFGDGTRLSIL.

The chain combines TRBV30 with TRBJ2-5; TRBD2 agrees at 7 bases. The CDR3 covers 16 residues. Germline CDR1 reads GTSNPN; CDR2 reads SVGIG (reference sequence). With V trimmed by 1 base and J by 6 bases, 14 bases remained unmatched. The CDR3 nucleotides read TGTGCCTGGAGTGCGTGGGGGGGAATTGCCGGAAAGACCCAGTACTTC. It encodes CAWSAWGGIAGKTQYF.

The rearrangement uses TRBV18 and TRBJ2-1, with a possible D match to TRBD1 (6 bases). Germline lookup yields CDR1 KGHSH and CDR2 LQKENI. V shed 1 base and J shed 5 bases, with 18 bases lying between them. CDR3 length equals 17 residues. The CDR3 region has the DNA TGTGCCAGCTCACCACGGACAGATCATAAGTTGGACAATGAGCAGTTCTTC. Protein: CASSPRTDHKLDNEQFF.

There are a few counts of this clone. This sequence joins TRBV7-2 and TRBJ1-1; D is unclear. CDR1 SGHTA and CDR2 FQGNSA come from the germline V gene. V lost 5 bases to trimming and J lost 2 bases, with 15 bases between them. The CDR3 has 15 residues. The chain's CDR3 is CASSLRYGENTEAFF. The CDR3 bases are TGTGCCAGCAGCCTCCGTTACGGAGAAAACACTGAAGCTTTCTTT.

CDR3 loop: CASSERGDVYNEQFF. CDR3 nucleotide sequence: TGCGCCAGCAGCGAGAGGGGGGACGTATACAATGAGCAGTTCTTC. The V and J genes are TRBV10-1 and TRBJ2-1, with D perhaps TRBD1 or TRBD2 (6 bases each). Germline CDR1 and CDR2: WNHNN and SYGVQD (reference sequence). The CDR3 totals 15 residues. The V gene lost 6 bases and the J gene lost 4 bases, with 16 bases spanning the gap.

This clone showed up just a few times. The chain combines TRBV29-1 with TRBJ1-1; perhaps TRBD1 as D (5 bases). V was trimmed by 5 bases and J by 1 base, leaving 11 bases between them. Germline-derived CDR1 and CDR2 are SQVTM and ANQGSEA. The CDR3 is 13 amino acids. The CDR3 sequence: CSVPTDSNTEAFF. DNA of the CDR3: TGCAGCGTTCCGACAGATTCGAACACTGAAGCTTTCTTT.

This clone was counted once. The gene calls are TRBV4-2 and TRBJ2-1; 8 nucleotides line up with TRBD2. Losses at the gene ends were 0 bases for V and 7 bases for J; bases not matched to a gene: 11. The CDR3 is 17 amino acids. Germline CDR1 LGHNA, CDR2 YNFKEQ. This CDR3 reads CASSQEESLAGVNEQFF. The CDR3 nucleotides are TGTGCCAGCAGCCAAGAAGAGTCGCTAGCGGGTGTAAATGAGCAGTTCTTC.

The rearrangement links TRBV6-6 to TRBJ2-3; 7 bases map to TRBD2. J gave up 2 bases and V 5 bases, and 7 bases lay outside the gene matches. The CDR3 is 15 amino acids. CDR1 and CDR2 (germline): MNHNY, SVGAGI (reference sequence). CDR3 protein: CASSPRGSLTDTQYF. In DNA form, the CDR3 reads TGTGCCAGCAGTCCGCGGGGGTCTCTCACAGATACGCAGTATTTT.

The chain couples TRBV5-5 to TRBJ2-7, with D unresolved. The CDR3 sequence is 14 residues long. CDR1 SGHKS and CDR2 YYEKEE come from the germline V gene (reference sequence). Trimming shortened V by 5 bases and J by 2 bases, and 14 bases separated the two germline ends. This CDR3 reads CASSSTYPTYEQYV. CDR3 sequence (DNA): TGTGCCAGCAGTTCTACCTACCCAACCTACGAGCAGTACGTC.

This chain uses TRBV29-1 with TRBJ2-1; D possibly corresponds to TRBD2 (5 bases). V was clipped by 5 bases and J by 0 bases, with 14 bases between them. Germline V gene lookup returns CDR1 SQVTM and CDR2 ANQGSEA. The CDR3 is 15 amino acids. The DNA for the CDR3 is TGCAGCGTTCCGCGAGGGTTGAACTCCTACAATGAGCAGTTCTTC. This encodes CSVPRGLNSYNEQFF.

The rearrangement joins TRBV6-5 to TRBJ1-2; D remains ambiguous. Trimming removed 5 bases at V and 0 bases at J, with 13 bases between. CDR1 MNHEY and CDR2 SVGAGI come from the germline V gene. The CDR3 length is 15 residues. CDR3 amino acids: CASSPATQANYGYTF. In DNA, the CDR3 is TGTGCCAGCAGTCCCGCAACCCAGGCTAACTATGGCTACACCTTC.

The V and J genes are TRBV6-1 and TRBJ2-6; D is unclear. The CDR3 totals 15 residues. Trimming removed 3 bases from V and 0 bases from J, with 6 bases in between. CDR1 is MNHNS and CDR2 is SASEGT in the germline V gene. CDR3 sequence: CASSDSSSGANVLTF. In DNA form, the CDR3 reads TGTGCCAGCAGTGACAGCAGCTCTGGGGCCAACGTCCTGACTTTC.

The chain links TRBV5-1 to TRBJ1-1, with unresolved D. Trimming removed 0 bases from V and 0 bases from J, with 6 bases in between. Germline-derived CDR1 and CDR2 are SGHRS and YFSETQ. The CDR3 spans 14 residues. CDR3 protein: CASSLVTVNTEAFF. The CDR3 DNA is TGCGCCAGCAGCTTGGTGACGGTGAACACTGAAGCTTTCTTT.

The chain recombines TRBV7-9 with TRBJ1-1; TRBD1 matches 8 bases. V was pared by 7 bases and J by 0 bases, with 4 bases of the junction left unmatched. Germline CDR1 SEHNR, CDR2 FQNEAQ (reference sequence). CDR3 length: 14 residues. CDR3 in DNA: TGTGCCAGCACCACGGACAGGGTGAACACTGAAGCTTTCTTT. Protein product: CASTTDRVNTEAFF.

The gene calls are TRBV7-8 and TRBJ2-1; a weak D match, TRBD2 (6 bases). Between the trimmed V and J ends, which lost 5 bases and 4 bases, there was a span of 18 bases. Germline assignment: CDR1 SGHVS and CDR2 FQNEAQ. CDR3 length: 16 residues. Here the CDR3 reads CASSPEGLPPYNEQFF. CDR3 coding DNA: TGTGCCAGCAGCCCCGAGGGACTGCCCCCATACAATGAGCAGTTCTTC.